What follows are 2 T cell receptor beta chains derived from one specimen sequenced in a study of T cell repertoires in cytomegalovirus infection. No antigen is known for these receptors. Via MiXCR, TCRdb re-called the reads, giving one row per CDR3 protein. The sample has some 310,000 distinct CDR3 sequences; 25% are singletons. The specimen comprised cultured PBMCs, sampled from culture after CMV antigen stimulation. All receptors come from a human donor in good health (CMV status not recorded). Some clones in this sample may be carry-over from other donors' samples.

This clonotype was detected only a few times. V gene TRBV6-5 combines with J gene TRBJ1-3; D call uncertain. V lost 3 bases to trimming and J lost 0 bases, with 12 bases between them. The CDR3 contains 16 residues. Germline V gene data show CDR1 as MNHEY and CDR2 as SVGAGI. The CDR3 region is CASSYLEPGSGNTIYF. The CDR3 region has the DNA TGTGCCAGCAGTTATTTGGAGCCAGGCTCTGGAAACACCATATATTTT.

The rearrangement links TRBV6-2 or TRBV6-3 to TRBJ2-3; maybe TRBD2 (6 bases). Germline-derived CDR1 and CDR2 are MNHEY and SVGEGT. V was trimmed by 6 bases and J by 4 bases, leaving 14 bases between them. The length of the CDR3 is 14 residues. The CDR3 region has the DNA TGTGCCAGCAGGGAGCGGGTCCCGCCAGATACGCAGTATTTT. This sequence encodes CASRERVPPDTQYF.